This T cell receptor beta chain was identified in a study of blood T cell repertoires in COVID-19. About the study: The cDNA or gDNA used as material had been derived from T cells, B-cell-depleted T cells, or PBMCs.

The CDR3 spans 15 residues. V shed 2 bases, J shed 1 base, and the junction held 2 bases outside the gene matches. Germline lookup yields CDR1 ENHRY and CDR2 SYGVKD. As originally analysed: From reference gene primer amplification, estimates of nucleated cell counts were derived. Libraries were prepared by immunoSEQ multiplex PCR; TCRdb keeps only in-frame clonotypes and omits some of them. V, J and clone size are those of that table, while D and trimming were read from the DNA. The sample lists under 300,000 clones, 80% to 90% occurring once. The TCR sequence derives from a man at least 80 years old with acute or convalescent COVID-19. The sample taken for sequencing was peripheral blood. The chain uses TRBV10-3 and TRBJ2-1, with 7 bases aligning to TRBD1. CDR3 coding DNA: TGTGCCATCAGTGAGGGGACAGTATCCTACAATGAGCAGTTCTTC. It codes for CAISEGTVSYNEQFF.